What follows describes a single T cell receptor beta chain. Its antigen is currently not known. Base qualities are not provided; no much larger clone lies one nucleotide away. Read against the paper, the sample's time point label means: baseline before first vaccination. Vaccinee samples came from UK trials COV001 and COV002, including a single-blind randomized controlled phase 2/3 trial of AZD1222 (ChAdOx1 nCoV-19) in healthy adults. For TCRbeta chain sequencing, PBMC samples were collected from trial participants at day 0 and at day 28 after the second dose. The sample comes from a study of T cell responses to AZD1222 COVID-19 vaccine (dated by TCRdb to about 2021). About the investigation overall: AZD1222 recipients whose second dose came at about 4 weeks and those whose second dose came at about 12 weeks were combined into one group, since spike-specific TCR depth and breadth did not differ between the two schedules. Trial participants were enrolled by age into subgroups of 18-55, 56-69 and 70-plus years, and roughly 150, 30 and 60 TCR-sequenced participants, respectively, were included in these subgroups. A total of about 240 trial participants underwent TCR sequencing, of whom nearly 210 received two doses of AZD1222 and about 26 received two doses of the MenACWY control vaccine.

The CDR3 regions of human TCRbeta chains were subjected to immunosequencing. Under the source paper's analysis protocol: Repertoire TCRs were matched against a reference library of SARS-CoV-2-specific TCRs generated with the MIRA antigen-specificity platform. Breadth meant the fraction of unique TCRs that were SARS-CoV-2-associated, whereas depth meant the fraction of total T cells that were SARS-CoV-2-associated. Using the MIRA data, each spike-specific TCR was mapped to the spike region that the TCR reacts to and placed in a CD4 or CD8 class. Log10-transformed breadth and depth values were compared by one-way ANOVA with Sidak's multiple comparisons tests. In TCRdb, the immuneACCESS table is reduced to in-frame sequences with V and J assigned. These tables do not hold every clone; where another copy was compared, an unresolved V gene accounts for under half, and the others remain unexplained. V and J calls and clone size are given by that table; D and trimming were obtained from the DNA. Recorded for this sample are more than 95,000 clones; 75% to 95% of them occurred a single time. The top ten clonotypes cover about 48% of the sample.

Study-wide conclusions, independent of this receptor: No day 14 peak-response samples were available, so repertoires were characterized only after the peak T cell response. A significant rise in spike-specific TCR breadth and depth was observed after two AZD1222 doses relative to day 0 and relative to MenACWY recipients. Only 5 to 7 AZD1222 recipients were SARS-CoV-2 seropositive at baseline, limiting conclusions about previously exposed vaccinees. Most participants were white British and females outnumbered males, and the authors suggested that clonal diversity may have been underestimated. Nearly half of unique spike-specific TCRs reportedly recognized epitopes outside regions mutated in the B.1.351 and B.1.1.7 variants. The vaccine-associated CD4 TCRs covered the entire spike protein, and the dominant responses fell in regions 160-218 and 743-854. In the small 56-69-year group, the increase in depth fell short of significance, most likely because of low power.

This clonotype was sampled from an adult in good health. This sample comprised peripheral blood, obtained on day 0 of AZD1222 vaccination.

The CDR3: CASSGGGMAGNTIYF. The DNA is as follows: TGTGCCAGCAGCGGAGGGGGCATGGCCGGAAACACCATATATTTT. Rearrangement joined TRBV3-1 (or the pseudogene TRBV3-2) to TRBJ1-3; TRBD1 lines up with 7 middle nucleotides. CDR1 LGHDT and CDR2 YNNKEL were looked up in the germline V gene (reference sequence). The junction shows trimming of 5 bases on V and 4 bases on J, and the gene matches do not reach 8 bases of it. The CDR3 numbers 15 residues from cysteine through phenylalanine. Solely the CDR3 DNA is kept, with 45 bases framed from the first base.